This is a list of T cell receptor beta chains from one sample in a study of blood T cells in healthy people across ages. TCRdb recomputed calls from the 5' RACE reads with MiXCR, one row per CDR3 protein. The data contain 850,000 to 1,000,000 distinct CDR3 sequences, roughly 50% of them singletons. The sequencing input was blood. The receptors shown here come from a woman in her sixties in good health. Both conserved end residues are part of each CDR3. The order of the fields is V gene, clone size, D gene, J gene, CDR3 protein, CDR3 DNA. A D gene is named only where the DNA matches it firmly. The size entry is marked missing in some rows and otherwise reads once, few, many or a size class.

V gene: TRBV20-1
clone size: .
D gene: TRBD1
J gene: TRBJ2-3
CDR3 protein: CSARTDRATDTQYF
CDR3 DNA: TGCAGTGCTAGGACGGACAGGGCTACAGATACGCAGTATTTT

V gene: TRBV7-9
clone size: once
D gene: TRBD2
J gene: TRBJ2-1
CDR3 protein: CASSSGTSRSYNEQFF
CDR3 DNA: TGTGCCAGCAGCTCAGGGACTAGCAGGTCCTACAATGAGCAGTTCTTC

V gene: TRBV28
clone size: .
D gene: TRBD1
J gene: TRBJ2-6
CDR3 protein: CANTYSTGLGANVLTF
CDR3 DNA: TGTGCCAACACCTATTCGACAGGGCTTGGGGCCAACGTCCTGACTTTC

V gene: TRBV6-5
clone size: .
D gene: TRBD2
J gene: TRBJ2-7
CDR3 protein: CASSYSGTSPSYEQYF
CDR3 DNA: TGTGCCAGCAGTTACTCAGGGACTAGCCCATCCTACGAGCAGTACTTC

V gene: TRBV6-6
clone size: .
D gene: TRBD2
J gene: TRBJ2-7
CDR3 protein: CASSLSGTSPYEQYF
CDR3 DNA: TGTGCCAGCAGTCTAAGCGGGACTAGTCCCTACGAGCAGTACTTC

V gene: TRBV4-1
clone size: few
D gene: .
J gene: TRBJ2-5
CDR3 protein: CASSAGQNQETQYF
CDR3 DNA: TGCGCCAGCAGCGCCGGACAGAATCAAGAGACCCAGTACTTC

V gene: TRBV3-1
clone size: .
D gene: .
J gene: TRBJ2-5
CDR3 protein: CASSQLRDYQETQYF
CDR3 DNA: TGTGCCAGCAGCCAACTCCGGGATTACCAAGAGACCCAGTACTTC

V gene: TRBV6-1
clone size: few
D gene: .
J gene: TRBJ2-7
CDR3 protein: CASSEGSHPGEQYF
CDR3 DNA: TGTGCCAGCAGTGAAGGGTCTCATCCAGGCGAGCAGTACTTC

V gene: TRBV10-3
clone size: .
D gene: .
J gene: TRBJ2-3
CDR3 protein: CAISESARGFTDTQYF
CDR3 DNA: TGTGCCATCAGTGAGTCGGCCAGGGGATTCACAGATACGCAGTATTTT

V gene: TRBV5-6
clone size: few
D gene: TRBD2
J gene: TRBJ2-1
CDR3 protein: CASSLAGTSGSQFF
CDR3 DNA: TGTGCCAGCAGCTTGGCGGGGACTAGCGGGAGTCAGTTCTTC

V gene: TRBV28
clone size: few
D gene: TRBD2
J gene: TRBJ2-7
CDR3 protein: CASSLRLAGNYEQYF
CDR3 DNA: TGTGCCAGCAGTTTGCGACTAGCGGGTAACTACGAGCAGTACTTC

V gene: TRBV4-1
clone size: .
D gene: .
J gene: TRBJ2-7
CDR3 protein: CASSLSSTTPLEQYF
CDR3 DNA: TGCGCCAGCAGTCTTAGTTCCACCACGCCCCTCGAGCAGTACTTC

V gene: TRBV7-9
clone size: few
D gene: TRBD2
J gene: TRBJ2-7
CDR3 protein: CASSSSGSNEQYF
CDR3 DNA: TGTGCCAGCAGTTCTAGCGGGAGTAATGAGCAGTACTTC

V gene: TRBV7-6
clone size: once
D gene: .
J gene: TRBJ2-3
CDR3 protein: CASSLGWGGTDTQYF
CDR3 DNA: TGTGCCAGCAGCTTAGGCTGGGGGGGCACAGATACGCAGTATTTT

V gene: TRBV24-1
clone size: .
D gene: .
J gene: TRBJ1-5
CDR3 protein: CITSDWSDSQPQHF
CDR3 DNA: TGTATCACCAGTGACTGGTCAGATAGCCAGCCCCAGCATTTT

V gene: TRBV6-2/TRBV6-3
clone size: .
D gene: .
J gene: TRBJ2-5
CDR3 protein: CASSYPQEQYF
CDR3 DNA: TGTGCCAGCAGTTACCCGCAGGAGCAGTACTTC

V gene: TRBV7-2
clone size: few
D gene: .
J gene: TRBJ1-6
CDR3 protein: CASSPQRRTNSPLHF
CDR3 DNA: TGTGCCAGCAGCCCACAACGTAGAACTAATTCACCCCTCCACTTT

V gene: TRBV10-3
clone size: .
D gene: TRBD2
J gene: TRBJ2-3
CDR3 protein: CAISDASGSPDTQYF
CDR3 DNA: TGTGCCATCAGTGACGCTAGCGGGAGTCCAGATACGCAGTATTTT

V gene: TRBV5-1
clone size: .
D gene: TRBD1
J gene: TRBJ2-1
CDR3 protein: CASKGTGLDGLGNEQFF
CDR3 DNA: TGCGCCAGCAAAGGGACAGGGCTAGATGGGTTAGGTAATGAGCAGTTCTTC

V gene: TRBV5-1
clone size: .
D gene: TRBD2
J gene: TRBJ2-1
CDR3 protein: CASSLGLAGEGETQFF
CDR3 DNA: TGCGCCAGCAGCTTGGGACTAGCGGGAGAGGGAGAGACCCAGTTCTTC

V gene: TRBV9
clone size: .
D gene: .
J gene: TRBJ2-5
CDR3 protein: CASSVDPGAETQYF
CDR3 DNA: TGTGCCAGCAGCGTAGATCCGGGGGCAGAGACCCAGTACTTC

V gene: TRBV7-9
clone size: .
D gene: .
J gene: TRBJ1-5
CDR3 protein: CATAGVNQPQHF
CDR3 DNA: TGTGCCACCGCGGGAGTCAATCAGCCCCAGCATTTT

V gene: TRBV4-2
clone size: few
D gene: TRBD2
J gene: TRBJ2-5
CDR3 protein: CASSHVGLAGSYQETQYF
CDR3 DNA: TGTGCCAGCAGCCACGTTGGACTAGCGGGATCGTACCAAGAGACCCAGTACTTC

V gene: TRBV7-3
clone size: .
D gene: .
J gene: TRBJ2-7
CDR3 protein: CASSPAGVPTYEQYF
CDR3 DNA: TGTGCCAGCAGCCCCGCCGGTGTCCCGACCTACGAGCAGTACTTC

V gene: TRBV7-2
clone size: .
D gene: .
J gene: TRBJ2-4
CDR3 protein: CASRLSVGGDKNIQYF
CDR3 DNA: TGTGCCAGCAGACTAAGCGTGGGCGGGGACAAAAACATTCAGTACTTC

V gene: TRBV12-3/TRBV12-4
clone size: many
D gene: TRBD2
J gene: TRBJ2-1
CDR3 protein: CASSLIAGSYNEQFF
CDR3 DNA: TGTGCCAGCAGCTTAATAGCGGGCTCCTACAATGAGCAGTTCTTC

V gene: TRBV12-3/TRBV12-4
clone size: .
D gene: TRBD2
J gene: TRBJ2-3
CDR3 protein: CASVAGGGTDTQYF
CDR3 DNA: TGTGCCAGTGTCGCGGGAGGGGGGACAGATACGCAGTATTTT

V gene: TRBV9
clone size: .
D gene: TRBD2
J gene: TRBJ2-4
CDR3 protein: CASSEKGLAANIQYF
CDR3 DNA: TGTGCCAGCAGCGAGAAGGGACTAGCGGCAAACATTCAGTACTTC

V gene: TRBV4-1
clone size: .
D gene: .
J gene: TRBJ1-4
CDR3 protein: CASSPQGLGEKLFF
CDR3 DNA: TGCGCCAGCAGCCCCCAAGGGTTAGGTGAAAAACTGTTTTTT

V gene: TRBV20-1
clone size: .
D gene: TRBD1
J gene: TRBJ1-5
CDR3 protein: CSAITGVWNQPQHF
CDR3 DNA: TGCAGTGCTATTACAGGGGTATGGAATCAGCCCCAGCATTTT

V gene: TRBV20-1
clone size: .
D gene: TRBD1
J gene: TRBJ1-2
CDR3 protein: CSARILQGGYGYTF
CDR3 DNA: TGCAGTGCTAGAATTCTACAGGGGGGCTATGGCTACACCTTC

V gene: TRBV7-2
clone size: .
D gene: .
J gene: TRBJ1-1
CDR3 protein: CASSPTWAFKTFF
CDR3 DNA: TGTGCCAGCAGCCCCACCTGGGCTTTTAAAACTTTCTTT

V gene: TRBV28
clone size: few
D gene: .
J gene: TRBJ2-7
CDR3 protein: CASTWGRTYEQYF
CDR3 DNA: TGTGCCAGCACCTGGGGCAGGACCTACGAGCAGTACTTC

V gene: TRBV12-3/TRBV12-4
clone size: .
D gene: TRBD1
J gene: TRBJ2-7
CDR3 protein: CASSVTGVSEQYF
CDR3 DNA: TGTGCCAGCAGTGTCACAGGGGTGAGTGAGCAGTACTTC

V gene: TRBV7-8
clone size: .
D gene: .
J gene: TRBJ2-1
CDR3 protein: CASSFGLTFSSYNEQFF
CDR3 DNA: TGTGCCAGCAGCTTTGGACTTACCTTTAGCTCCTACAATGAGCAGTTCTTC

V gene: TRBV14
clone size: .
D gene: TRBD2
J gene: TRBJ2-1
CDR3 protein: CASSILYPGLAGGQFF
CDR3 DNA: TGTGCCAGCAGCATACTCTACCCGGGACTAGCGGGGGGGCAGTTCTTC

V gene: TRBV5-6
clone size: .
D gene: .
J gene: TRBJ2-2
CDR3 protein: CASGLGGPGELFF
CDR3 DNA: TGTGCCAGCGGGCTCGGGGGACCCGGGGAGCTGTTTTTT

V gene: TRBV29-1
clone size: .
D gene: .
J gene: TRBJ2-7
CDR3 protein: CSVEADGSAYEQYF
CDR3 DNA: TGCAGCGTTGAAGCCGATGGGTCGGCCTACGAGCAGTACTTC

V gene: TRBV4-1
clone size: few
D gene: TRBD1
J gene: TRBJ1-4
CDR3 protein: CASSQAPQGDEKLFF
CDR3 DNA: TGCGCCAGCAGTCAAGCCCCCCAGGGGGACGAAAAACTGTTTTTT

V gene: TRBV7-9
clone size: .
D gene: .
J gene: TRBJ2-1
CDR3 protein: CASPTPRGPWNEQFF
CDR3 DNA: TGTGCCAGCCCCACCCCACGGGGACCCTGGAATGAGCAGTTCTTC

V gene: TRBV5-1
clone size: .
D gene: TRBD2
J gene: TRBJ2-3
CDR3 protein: CASSLASSGSFADTQYF
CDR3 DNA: TGCGCCAGCAGCTTGGCGAGTAGCGGGAGTTTCGCAGATACGCAGTATTTT

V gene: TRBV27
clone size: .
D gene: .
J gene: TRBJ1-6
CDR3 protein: CASTSGSGSPLHF
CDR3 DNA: TGTGCCAGCACCTCAGGGTCTGGTTCACCCCTCCACTTT

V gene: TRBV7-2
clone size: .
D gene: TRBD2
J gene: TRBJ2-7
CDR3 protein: CASSLASGSLYNEQYF
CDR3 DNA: TGTGCCAGCAGCTTAGCTAGCGGGAGTCTTTACAATGAGCAGTACTTC

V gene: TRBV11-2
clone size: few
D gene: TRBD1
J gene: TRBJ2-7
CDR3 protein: CASSFRDRGHSYEQYF
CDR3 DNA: TGTGCCAGCAGCTTCCGAGACAGGGGCCACTCCTACGAGCAGTACTTC

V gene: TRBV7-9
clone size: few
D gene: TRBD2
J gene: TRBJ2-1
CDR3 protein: CASSLGKTSGNDEQFF
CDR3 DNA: TGTGCCAGCAGCTTAGGTAAAACTAGCGGGAACGATGAGCAGTTCTTC

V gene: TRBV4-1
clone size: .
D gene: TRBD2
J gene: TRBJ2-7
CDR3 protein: CAISQAGLHEQYF
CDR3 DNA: TGCGCCATCAGCCAAGCGGGACTGCACGAGCAGTACTTC

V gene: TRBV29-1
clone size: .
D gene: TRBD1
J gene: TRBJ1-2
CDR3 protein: CSALTGGTGYTF
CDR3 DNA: TGCAGCGCATTGACAGGGGGGACCGGCTACACCTTC

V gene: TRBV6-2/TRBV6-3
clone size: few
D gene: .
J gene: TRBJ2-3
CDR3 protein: CASSYSKGSYTQYF
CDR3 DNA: TGTGCCAGCAGTTACTCGAAGGGGTCCTATACGCAGTATTTT

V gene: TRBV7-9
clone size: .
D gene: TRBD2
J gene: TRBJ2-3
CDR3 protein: CASSPKFGRAADTQYF
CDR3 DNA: TGTGCCAGCAGCCCTAAGTTCGGGAGGGCCGCAGATACGCAGTATTTT

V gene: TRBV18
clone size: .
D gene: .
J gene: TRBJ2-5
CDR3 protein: CASSQEQVVGEETQYF
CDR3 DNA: TGTGCCAGCTCACAAGAACAGGTCGTGGGGGAAGAGACCCAGTACTTC

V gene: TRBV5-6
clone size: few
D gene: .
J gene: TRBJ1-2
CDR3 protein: CASRRTGRPAYTF
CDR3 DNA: TGTGCCAGCAGACGAACAGGGCGACCTGCCTACACCTTC

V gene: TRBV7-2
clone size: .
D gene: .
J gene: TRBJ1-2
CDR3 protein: CASSLGHPYGYTF
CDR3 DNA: TGTGCCAGCAGCTTAGGACACCCGTATGGCTACACCTTC

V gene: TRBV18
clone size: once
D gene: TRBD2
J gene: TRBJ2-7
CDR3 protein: CASSPRPSGSYEQYF
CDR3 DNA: TGTGCCAGCTCACCACGGCCTAGCGGGAGTTACGAGCAGTACTTC

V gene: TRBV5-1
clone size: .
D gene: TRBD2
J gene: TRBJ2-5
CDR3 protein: CASSMGLADQETQYF
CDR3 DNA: TGCGCCAGCAGCATGGGGCTAGCGGACCAAGAGACCCAGTACTTC

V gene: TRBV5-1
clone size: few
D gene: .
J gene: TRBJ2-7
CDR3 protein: CASSPVDGAYEQYF
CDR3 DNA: TGCGCCAGCAGCCCGGTCGATGGAGCCTACGAGCAGTACTTC

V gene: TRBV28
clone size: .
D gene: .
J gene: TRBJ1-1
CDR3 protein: CASSFMTSTEAFF
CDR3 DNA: TGTGCCAGCAGTTTTATGACAAGCACTGAAGCTTTCTTT

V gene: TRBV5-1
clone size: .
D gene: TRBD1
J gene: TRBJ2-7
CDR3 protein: CASSLQGARNEQYF
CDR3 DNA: TGCGCCAGCAGCCTACAGGGGGCGCGTAACGAGCAGTACTTC

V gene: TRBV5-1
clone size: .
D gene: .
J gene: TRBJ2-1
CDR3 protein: CATAKLPSGDNEQFF
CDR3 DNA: TGCGCCACCGCTAAATTACCTTCCGGGGACAATGAGCAGTTCTTC

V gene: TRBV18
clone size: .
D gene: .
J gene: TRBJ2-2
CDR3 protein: CASSPPVVTGELFF
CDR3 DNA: TGTGCCAGCTCACCACCGGTGGTCACCGGGGAGCTGTTTTTT